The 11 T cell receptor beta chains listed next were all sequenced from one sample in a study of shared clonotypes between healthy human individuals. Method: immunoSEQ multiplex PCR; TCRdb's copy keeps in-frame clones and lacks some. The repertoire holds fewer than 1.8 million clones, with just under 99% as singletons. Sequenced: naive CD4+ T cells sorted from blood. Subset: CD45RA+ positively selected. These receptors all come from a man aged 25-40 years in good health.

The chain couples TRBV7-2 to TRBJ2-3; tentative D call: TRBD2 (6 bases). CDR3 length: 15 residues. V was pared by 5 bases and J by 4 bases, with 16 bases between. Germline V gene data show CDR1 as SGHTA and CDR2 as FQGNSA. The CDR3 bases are TGTGCCAGCAGCCCAAGACTAGTGGTCGCAGATACGCAGTATTTT. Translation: CASSPRLVVADTQYF. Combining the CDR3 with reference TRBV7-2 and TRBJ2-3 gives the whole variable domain GAGVSQSPSNKVTEKGKDVELRCDPISGHTALYWYRQSLGQGLEFLIYFQGNSAPDKSGLPSDRFSAERTGGSVSTLTIQRTQQEDSAVYLCASSPRLVVADTQYFGPGTRLTVL.

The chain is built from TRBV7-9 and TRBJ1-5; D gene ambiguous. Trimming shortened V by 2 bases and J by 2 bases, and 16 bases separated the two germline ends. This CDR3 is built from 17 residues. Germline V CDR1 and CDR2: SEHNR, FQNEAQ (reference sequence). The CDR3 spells CASSLSLHGDGNQPQHF. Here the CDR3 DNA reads TGTGCCAGCAGCTTAAGTCTTCATGGGGATGGCAATCAGCCCCAGCATTTT.

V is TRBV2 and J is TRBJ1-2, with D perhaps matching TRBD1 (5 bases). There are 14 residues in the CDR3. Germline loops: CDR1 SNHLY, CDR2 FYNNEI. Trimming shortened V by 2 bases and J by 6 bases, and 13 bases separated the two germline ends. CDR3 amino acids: CASSEWAGRDGYTF. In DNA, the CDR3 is TGTGCCAGCAGTGAATGGGCAGGGCGCGATGGCTACACCTTC.

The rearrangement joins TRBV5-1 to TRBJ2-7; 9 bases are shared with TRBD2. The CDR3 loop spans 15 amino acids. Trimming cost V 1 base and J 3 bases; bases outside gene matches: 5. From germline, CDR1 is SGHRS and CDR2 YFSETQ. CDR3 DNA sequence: TGCGCCAGCAGCTTGAATAGCGGGAGCAACTACGAGCAGTACTTC. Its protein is CASSLNSGSNYEQYF. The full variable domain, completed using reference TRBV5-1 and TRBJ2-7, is KAGVTQTPRYLIKTRGQQVTLSCSPISGHRSVSWYQQTPGQGLQFLFEYFSETQRNKGNFPGRFSGRQFSNSRSEMNVSTLELGDSALYLCASSLNSGSNYEQYFGPGTRLTVT.

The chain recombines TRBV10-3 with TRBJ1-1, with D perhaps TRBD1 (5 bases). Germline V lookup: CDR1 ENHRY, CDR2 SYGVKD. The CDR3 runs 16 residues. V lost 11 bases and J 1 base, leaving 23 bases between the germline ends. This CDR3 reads CAVASGPDYTNTEAFF. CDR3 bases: TGTGCCGTCGCGTCAGGGCCGGATTACACGAACACTGAAGCTTTCTTT.

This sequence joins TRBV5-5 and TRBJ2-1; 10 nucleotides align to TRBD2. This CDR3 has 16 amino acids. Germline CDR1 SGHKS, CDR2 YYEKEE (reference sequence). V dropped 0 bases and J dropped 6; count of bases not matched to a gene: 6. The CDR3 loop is CASSLAPSGSFNEQFF. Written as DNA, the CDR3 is TGTGCCAGCAGCTTGGCTCCTAGCGGGAGTTTCAATGAGCAGTTCTTC.

CDR3 region: CASSLRDLAYEQYF. DNA for the CDR3: TGCGCCAGCAGCCTCCGGGACCTCGCCTACGAGCAGTACTTC. The gene calls are TRBV5-1 and TRBJ2-7; D tentatively fits TRBD1 or TRBD2 (5 bases each). The V and J ends lost 4 bases and 2 bases respectively, with 13 bases between them. The germline CDR1 and CDR2 sequences are SGHRS and YFSETQ. CDR3 size: 14 residues.

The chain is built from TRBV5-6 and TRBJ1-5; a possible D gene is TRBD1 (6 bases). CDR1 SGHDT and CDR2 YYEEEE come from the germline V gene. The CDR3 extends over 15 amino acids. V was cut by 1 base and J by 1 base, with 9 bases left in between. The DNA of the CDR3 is TGTGCCAGCAGCTTGTATACAGGGAGCAATCAGCCCCAGCATTTT. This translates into CASSLYTGSNQPQHF.

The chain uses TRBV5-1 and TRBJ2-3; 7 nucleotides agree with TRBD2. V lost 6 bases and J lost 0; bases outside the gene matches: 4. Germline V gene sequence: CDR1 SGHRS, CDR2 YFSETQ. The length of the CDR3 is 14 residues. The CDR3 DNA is TGCGCCAGCACCTCCGGGGGGAGCACAGATACGCAGTATTTT. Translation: CASTSGGSTDTQYF.

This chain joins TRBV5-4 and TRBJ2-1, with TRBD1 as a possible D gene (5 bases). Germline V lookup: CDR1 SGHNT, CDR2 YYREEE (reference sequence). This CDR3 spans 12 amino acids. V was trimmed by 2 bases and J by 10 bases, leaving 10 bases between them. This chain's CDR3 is CASSLQDLEQFF. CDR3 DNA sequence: TGTGCCAGCAGCTTACAGGATTTAGAGCAGTTCTTC.

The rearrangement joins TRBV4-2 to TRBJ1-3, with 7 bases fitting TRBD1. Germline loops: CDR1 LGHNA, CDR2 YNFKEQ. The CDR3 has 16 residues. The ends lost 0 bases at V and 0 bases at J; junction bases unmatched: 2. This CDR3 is CASSQDWTGSGNTIYF. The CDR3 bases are TGTGCCAGCAGCCAAGATTGGACAGGCTCTGGAAACACCATATATTTT.